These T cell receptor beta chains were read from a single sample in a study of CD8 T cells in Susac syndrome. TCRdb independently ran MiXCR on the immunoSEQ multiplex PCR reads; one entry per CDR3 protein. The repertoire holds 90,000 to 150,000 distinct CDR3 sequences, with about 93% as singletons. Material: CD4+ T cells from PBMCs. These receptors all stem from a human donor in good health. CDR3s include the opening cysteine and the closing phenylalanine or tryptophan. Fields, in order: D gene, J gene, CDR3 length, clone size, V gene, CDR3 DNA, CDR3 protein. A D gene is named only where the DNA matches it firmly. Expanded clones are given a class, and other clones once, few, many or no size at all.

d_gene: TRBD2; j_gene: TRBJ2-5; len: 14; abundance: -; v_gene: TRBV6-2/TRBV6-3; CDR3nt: TGTGCCAGCCGGGTGGCGGGAGTGAGGGAGACCCAGTACTTC; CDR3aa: CASRVAGVRETQYF
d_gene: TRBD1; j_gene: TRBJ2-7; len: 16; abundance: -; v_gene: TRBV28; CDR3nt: TGTGCCAGCAGTACCGCCGGGACAGGGATCCTCTACGAGCAGTACTTC; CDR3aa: CASSTAGTGILYEQYF
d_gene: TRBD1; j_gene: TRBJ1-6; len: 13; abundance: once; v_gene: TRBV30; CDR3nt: TGTGCCTGGGGGACAGGGGGCGAATCACCCCTCCACTTT; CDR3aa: CAWGTGGESPLHF
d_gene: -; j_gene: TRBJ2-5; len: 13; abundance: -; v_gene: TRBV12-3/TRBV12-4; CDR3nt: TGTGCCAGCAGCTATACAGCGCAAGAGACCCAGTACTTC; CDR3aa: CASSYTAQETQYF
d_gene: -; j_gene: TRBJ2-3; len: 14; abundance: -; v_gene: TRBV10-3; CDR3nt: TGTGCCATCAGTGGGTTAGTCCGGACAGATACGCAGTATTTT; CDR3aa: CAISGLVRTDTQYF
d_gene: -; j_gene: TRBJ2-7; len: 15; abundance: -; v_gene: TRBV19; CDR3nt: TGTGCCAGTAGTATCACATTCTCGACGGTCTACGAGCAGTACTTC; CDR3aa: CASSITFSTVYEQYF
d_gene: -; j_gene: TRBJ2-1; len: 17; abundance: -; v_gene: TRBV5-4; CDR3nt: TGTGCCAGCAGCTTGGGTATGCGGGGAAGCTCCTACAATGAGCAGTTCTTC; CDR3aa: CASSLGMRGSSYNEQFF
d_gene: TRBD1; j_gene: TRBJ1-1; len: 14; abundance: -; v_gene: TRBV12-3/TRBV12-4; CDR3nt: TGTGCCAGCAGTTTACAGGGGGCTGGCACTGAAGCTTTCTTT; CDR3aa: CASSLQGAGTEAFF
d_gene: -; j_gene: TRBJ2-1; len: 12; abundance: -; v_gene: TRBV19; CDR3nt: TGTGCCAGTAGTAGCGGTTACAATGAGCAGTTCTTC; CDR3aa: CASSSGYNEQFF
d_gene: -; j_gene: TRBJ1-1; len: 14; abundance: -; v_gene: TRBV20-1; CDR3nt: TGCAGTGCTAGATCAACAGCGAGACCTGGAGAAGCTTTCTTT; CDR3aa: CSARSTARPGEAFF
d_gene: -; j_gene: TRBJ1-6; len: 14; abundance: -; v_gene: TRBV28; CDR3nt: TGTGCCAGCCTGGGTCAGGGTGATAATTCACCCCTCCACTTT; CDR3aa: CASLGQGDNSPLHF
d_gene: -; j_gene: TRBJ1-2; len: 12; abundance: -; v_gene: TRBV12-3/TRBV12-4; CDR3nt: TGTGCCAGCAGTTTAGAGTCTCAAGGCTACACCTTC; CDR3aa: CASSLESQGYTF
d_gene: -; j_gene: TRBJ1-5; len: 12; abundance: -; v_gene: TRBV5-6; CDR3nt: TGTGCCAGCAGCTTCGGGGAACAGCCCCAGCATTTT; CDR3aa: CASSFGEQPQHF
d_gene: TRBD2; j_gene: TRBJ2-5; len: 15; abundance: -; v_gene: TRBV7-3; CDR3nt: TGTGCCAGCAGTCCCTCCGGGACTAGCTGGGAGACCCAGTACTTC; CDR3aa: CASSPSGTSWETQYF
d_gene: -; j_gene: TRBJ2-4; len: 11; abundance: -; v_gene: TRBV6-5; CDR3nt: TGTGCCAGCAGTTCCAAAAACATTCAGTACTTC; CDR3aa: CASSSKNIQYF
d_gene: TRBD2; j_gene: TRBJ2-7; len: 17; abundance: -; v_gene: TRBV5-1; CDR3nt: TGCGCCAGCAGCTTGGAGGATGCTAGCGGGATCTTCTACGAGCAGTACTTC; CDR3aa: CASSLEDASGIFYEQYF
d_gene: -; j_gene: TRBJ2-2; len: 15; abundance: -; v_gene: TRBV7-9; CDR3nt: TGTGCCAGCAGATTAGTTGATGGGATACCCGGGGAGCTGTTTTTT; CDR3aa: CASRLVDGIPGELFF
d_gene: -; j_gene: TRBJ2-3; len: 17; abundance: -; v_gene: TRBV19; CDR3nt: TGTGCCAGTAGTATAGATAGTTCGCTAGGCGGCACACATACGCAGTATTTT; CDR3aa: CASSIDSSLGGTHTQYF
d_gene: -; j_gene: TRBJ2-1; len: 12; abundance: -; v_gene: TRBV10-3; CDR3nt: TGTGCCATCAGCGCGATGAATAACACGAGGCTCTTC; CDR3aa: CAISAMNNTRLF
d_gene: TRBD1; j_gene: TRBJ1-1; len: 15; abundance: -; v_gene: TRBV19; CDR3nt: TGTGCCAGTGATACAGGGGGGGTTATGAACACTGAAGCTTTCTTT; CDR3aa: CASDTGGVMNTEAFF
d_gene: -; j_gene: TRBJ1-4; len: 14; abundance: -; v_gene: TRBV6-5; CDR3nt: TGTGCCAGCAGCTGGGACGGAACTAATGAAAAACTGTTTTTT; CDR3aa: CASSWDGTNEKLFF
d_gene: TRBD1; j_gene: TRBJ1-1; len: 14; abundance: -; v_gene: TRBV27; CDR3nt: TGTGCCAGCAGTACCCGACAGGGGATTTTCGACGCTTTCTTT; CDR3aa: CASSTRQGIFDAFF
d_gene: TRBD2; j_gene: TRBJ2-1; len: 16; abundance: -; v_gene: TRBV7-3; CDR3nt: TGTGCCAGCAGCTTAGGTAGCGGGAGGGTTGGTAATGAGCAGTTCTTC; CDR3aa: CASSLGSGRVGNEQFF
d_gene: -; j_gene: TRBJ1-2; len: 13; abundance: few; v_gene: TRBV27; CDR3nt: TGTGCCAGCAGTTTAACAGCTAACTATGGCTACACCTTC; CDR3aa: CASSLTANYGYTF
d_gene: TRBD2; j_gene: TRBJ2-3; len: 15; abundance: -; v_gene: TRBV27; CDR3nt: TGTGCCAGCAGTTTGCGGGAGTGGCGTACAGATACGCAGTATTTT; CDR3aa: CASSLREWRTDTQYF
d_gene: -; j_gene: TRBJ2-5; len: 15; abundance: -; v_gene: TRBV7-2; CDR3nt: TGTGCCAGCAGCTTAGTGGGGGCTGGCCAAGAGACCCAGTACTTC; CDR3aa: CASSLVGAGQETQYF
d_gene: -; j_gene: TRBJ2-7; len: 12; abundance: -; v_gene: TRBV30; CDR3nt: TGTGCCTGGAGTCGGGTCTCCTACGAGCAGTACTTC; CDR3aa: CAWSRVSYEQYF
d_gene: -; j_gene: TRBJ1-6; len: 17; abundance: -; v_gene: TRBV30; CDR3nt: TGTGCCTGGCAGGTCCATCTGATAAGCTCCTATAATTCACCCCTCCACTTT; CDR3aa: CAWQVHLISSYNSPLHF
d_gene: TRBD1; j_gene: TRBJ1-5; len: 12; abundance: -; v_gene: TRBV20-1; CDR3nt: TGCAGTGCTGGCCGACAGGGGCGGCCCCAGCATTTT; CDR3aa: CSAGRQGRPQHF
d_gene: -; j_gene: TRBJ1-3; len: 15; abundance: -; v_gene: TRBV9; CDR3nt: TGTGCCAGCAGCGTATACGGAACCTCCGGCAACACCATATATTTT; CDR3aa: CASSVYGTSGNTIYF
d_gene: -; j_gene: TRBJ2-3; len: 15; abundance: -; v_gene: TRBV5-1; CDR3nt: TGCGCCAGCAGCTTGGACGGGAATCCCACAGATACGCAGTATTTT; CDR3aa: CASSLDGNPTDTQYF
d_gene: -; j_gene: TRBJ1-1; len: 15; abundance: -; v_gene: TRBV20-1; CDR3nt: TGCAGTGCCTGGGACGGATCAAACCTGAACACTGAAGCTTTCTTT; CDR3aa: CSAWDGSNLNTEAFF
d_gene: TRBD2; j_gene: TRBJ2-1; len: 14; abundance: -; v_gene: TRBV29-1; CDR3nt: TGCAGCGTTGAGCCAGCGGGAGGGTTTCATGAGCAGTTCTTC; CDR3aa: CSVEPAGGFHEQFF
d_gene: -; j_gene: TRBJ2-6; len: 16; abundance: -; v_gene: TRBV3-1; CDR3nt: TGTGCCAGCAGCCGGGGCCGGCCCTCTGGGGCCAACGTCCTGACTTTC; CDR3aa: CASSRGRPSGANVLTF
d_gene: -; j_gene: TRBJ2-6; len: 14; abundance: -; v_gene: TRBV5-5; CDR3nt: TGTGCCAGCAGCTTGGACCGGGGGGCCAACGTCCTGACTTTC; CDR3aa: CASSLDRGANVLTF
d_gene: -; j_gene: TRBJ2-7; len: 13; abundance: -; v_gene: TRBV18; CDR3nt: TGTGCCAGCTCCGTCCAACCCTCCTACGAGCAGTACTTC; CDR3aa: CASSVQPSYEQYF
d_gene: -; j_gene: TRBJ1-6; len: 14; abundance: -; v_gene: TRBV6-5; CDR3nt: TGTGCCAGCAGCCCAAAAGCGGGGGGTTCACCCCTCCACTTT; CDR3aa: CASSPKAGGSPLHF
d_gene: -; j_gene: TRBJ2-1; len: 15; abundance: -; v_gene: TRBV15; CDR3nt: TGTGCCACCAGCAGAGATATGGCTACCGTAAATGAGCAGTTCTTC; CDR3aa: CATSRDMATVNEQFF
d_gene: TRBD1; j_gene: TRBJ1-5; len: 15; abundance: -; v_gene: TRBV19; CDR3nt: TGTGCCAGTAGTAGAGGACAGGCGGGGCATCAGCCCCAGCATTTT; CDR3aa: CASSRGQAGHQPQHF
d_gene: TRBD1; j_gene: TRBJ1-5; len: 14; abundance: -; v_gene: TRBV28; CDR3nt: TGTGCCAGCACGGACAGGGTTAGCAATCAGCCCCAGCATTTT; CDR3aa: CASTDRVSNQPQHF
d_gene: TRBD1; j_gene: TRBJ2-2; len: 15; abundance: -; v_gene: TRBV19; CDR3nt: TGTGCCAGTAGTCCGCGGACAGGGGGTTCCGGGGAGCTGTTTTTT; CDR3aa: CASSPRTGGSGELFF
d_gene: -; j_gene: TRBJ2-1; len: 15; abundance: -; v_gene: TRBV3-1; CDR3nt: TGTGCCAGCAGCCAAGATGGGAACGGCTACAATGAGCAGTTCTTC; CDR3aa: CASSQDGNGYNEQFF
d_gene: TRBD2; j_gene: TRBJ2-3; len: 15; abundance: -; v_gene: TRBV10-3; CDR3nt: TGTGCCATCAGCAACCGGGGAGCGGGAGAAGATACGCAGTATTTT; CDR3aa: CAISNRGAGEDTQYF
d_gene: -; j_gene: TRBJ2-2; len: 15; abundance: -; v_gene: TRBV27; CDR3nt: TGTGCCAGCAGTAAAGGACAGAGAGAAACCGGGGAGCTGTTTTTT; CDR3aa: CASSKGQRETGELFF
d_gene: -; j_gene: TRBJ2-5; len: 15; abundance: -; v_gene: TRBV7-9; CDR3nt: TGTGCCAGCAGCCTTCTCGGACATTCCCAAGAGACCCAGTACTTC; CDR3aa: CASSLLGHSQETQYF
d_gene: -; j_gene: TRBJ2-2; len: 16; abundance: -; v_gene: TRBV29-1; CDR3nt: TGCAGCGTTGAAGAAAGGAGAGAGAGCAATTTTGGGGAGCTGTTTTTT; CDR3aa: CSVEERRESNFGELFF
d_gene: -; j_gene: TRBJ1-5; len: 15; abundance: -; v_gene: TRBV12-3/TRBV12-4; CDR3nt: TGTGCCAGCAGTCTTGCAGGGTATGGGGATCAGCCCCAGCATTTT; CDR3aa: CASSLAGYGDQPQHF
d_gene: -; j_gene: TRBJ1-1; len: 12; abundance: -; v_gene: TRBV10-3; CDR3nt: TGTGCCATCAAAGGGACGAACACTGAAGCTTTCTTT; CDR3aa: CAIKGTNTEAFF
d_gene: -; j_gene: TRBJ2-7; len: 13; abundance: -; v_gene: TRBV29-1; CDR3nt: TGCAGCGTTGTGAGGGCCAGTTCCTACGAGCAGTACTTC; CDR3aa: CSVVRASSYEQYF
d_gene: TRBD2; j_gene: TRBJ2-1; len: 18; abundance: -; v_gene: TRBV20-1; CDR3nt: TGCAGTGCTAGAGGGATGGGTGGGACTAGCGGGAGATGGGCTGAGCAGTTCTTC; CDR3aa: CSARGMGGTSGRWAEQFF
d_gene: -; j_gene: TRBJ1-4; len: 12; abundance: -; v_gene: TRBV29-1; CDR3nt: TGCAGCGTTGCAGGAGCTAATGAAAAACTGTTTTTT; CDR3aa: CSVAGANEKLFF
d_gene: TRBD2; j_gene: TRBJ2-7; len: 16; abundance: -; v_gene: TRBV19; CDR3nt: TGTGCCAGTAGCCGCATACTAGCGGGAGGGCCCCTCGAGCAGTACTTC; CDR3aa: CASSRILAGGPLEQYF
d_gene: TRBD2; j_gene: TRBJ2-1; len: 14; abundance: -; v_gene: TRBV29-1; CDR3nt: TGCAGCGCCCTAGGGACTAGCGGAAACAATGAGCAGTTCTTC; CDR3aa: CSALGTSGNNEQFF